This record covers a single T cell receptor (beta chain). The antigen is not known. This may stem from a read error, because a much larger clone lies one nucleotide away. Primed by a sample-barcoded 5' primer and a J-beta primer mix, a second PCR proceeded for about 6 to 11 cycles. One entry per CDR3 protein, called by TCRdb with MiXCR from the 5' RACE reads. Found here are more than 1,400,000 distinct CDR3 sequences, about 43% of them singletons; the top ten hold 7.9%. The data stem from a study of blood T cells in healthy people across ages. Study findings and constraints: Donor CMV infection status was unknown, possibly confounding age-related changes in expanded clonotypes. Since the PBMCs were unsorted, naive and antigen-experienced cells could not be conclusively compared. Age advanced and TCR beta diversity per million T cells fell, roughly linearly.

This CDR3 contains 11 residues. Trimming cost V 11 bases and J 8 bases, with 15 bases left between them. The rearrangement links TRBV12-3 or TRBV12-4 to TRBJ1-2, with D unresolved. Sequenced material: blood. The clonotype comes from a woman aged 18-35 years in good health. The CDR3 nucleotides are TGTGCCGGCGGCCGGATCTACGGCTACACCTTC. Translation: CAGGRIYGYTF.